This T cell receptor beta chain originates from a study of blood T cell repertoires in COVID-19. How the authors handled the data: Amplified reference gene primers provided the basis for estimating nucleated cell counts. Only in-frame clones appear in the TCRdb table, and some are missing; sequencing was by immunoSEQ multiplex PCR. V and J calls and clone size follow that table, whereas D and trimming were derived from the DNA. Of about 24,000 clones in the sample, around nine tenths were seen once. With 4 bases removed from V and 1 base from J, the gap between germline ends came to 6 bases. Germline CDR1 is ENHRY and CDR2 is SYGVKD. CDR3 length equals 13 residues.

The sequence derives from a man aged 45-60 years with active COVID-19. What was sequenced was peripheral blood. This sequence joins TRBV10-3 and TRBJ2-3; perhaps TRBD2 as D (6 bases). CDR3 sequence (DNA): TGTGCCATCAGTGCTAGCGGCACAGATACGCAGTATTTT. Translating gives CAISASGTDTQYF.